The present T cell receptor (beta chain) was sequenced within a study of T cells in Graves' hyperthyroidism and ophthalmopathy. Amplification yielded TCR beta CDR3 regions, with RNA transcripts as the source. The TCR CDR3 first-round RT-PCR relied on the HTBI primer set. TCRdb reanalysed the multiplex PCR reads using MiXCR and keeps one entry per CDR3 protein. The table has about 640,000 distinct CDR3 sequences, less than 25% seen once. This clonotype was seen only a few times. V was pared by 4 bases and J by 3 bases, with 3 bases of the junction left unmatched. Germline V gene lookup returns CDR1 SQVTM and CDR2 ANQGSEA. The CDR3 is 13 residues long.

This receptor was identified in a man younger than 45 with Graves' ophthalmopathy. Material: blood. This rearrangement joins TRBV29-1 to TRBJ2-5; the match to TRBD1 covers 9 bases. The DNA of the CDR3 is TGCAGCGTTGTAAGGACAGGGGAAGAGACCCAGTACTTC. Protein: CSVVRTGEETQYF.